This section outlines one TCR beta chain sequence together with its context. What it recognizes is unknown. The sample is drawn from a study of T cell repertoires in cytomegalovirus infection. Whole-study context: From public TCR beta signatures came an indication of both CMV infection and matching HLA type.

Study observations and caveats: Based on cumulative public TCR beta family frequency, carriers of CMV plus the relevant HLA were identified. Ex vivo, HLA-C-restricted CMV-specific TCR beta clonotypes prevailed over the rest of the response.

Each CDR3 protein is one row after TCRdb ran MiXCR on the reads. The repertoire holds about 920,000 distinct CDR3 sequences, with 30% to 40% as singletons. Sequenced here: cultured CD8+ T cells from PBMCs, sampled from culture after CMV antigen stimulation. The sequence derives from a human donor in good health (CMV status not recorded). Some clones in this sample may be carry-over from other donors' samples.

CDR3 residues: CSAEGTDYMNTEAFF. The CDR3 DNA reads TGCAGCGCGGAGGGGACAGACTACATGAACACTGAAGCTTTCTTT. This sequence joins TRBV29-1 and TRBJ1-1; TRBD1 matches at 7 bases. Germline assignment: CDR1 SQVTM and CDR2 ANQGSEA. The CDR3 totals 15 residues. The trim removed 7 bases at V and 0 bases at J, leaving 11 bases unmatched.